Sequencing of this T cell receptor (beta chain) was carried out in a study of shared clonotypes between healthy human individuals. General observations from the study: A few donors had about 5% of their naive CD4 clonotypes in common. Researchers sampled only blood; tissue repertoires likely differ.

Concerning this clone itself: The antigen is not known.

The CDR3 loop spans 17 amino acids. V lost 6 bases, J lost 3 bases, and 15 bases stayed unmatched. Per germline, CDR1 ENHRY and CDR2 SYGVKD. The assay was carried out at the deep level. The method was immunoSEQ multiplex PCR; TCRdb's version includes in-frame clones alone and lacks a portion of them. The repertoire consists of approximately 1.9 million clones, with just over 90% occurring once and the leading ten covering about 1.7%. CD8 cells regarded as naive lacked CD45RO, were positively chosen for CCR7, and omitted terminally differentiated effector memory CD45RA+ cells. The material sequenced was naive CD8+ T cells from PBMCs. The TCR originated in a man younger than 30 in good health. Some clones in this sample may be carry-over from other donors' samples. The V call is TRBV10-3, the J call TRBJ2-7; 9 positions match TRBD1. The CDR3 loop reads CAISNLGRDRAHYEQYF. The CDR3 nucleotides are TGTGCCATCAGCAATTTGGGGCGGGACAGGGCGCACTACGAGCAGTACTTC.